The 14 T cell receptor beta chains reported below all come from one sample, sequenced in a study of spatial heterogeneity in lung cancer. A single record per CDR3 protein comes from TCRdb applying MiXCR to the 5' RACE reads. Of fewer than 100,000 distinct CDR3 sequences listed, just under 20% were seen once; the top ten hold around a fifth. Described time point: blood at routine non-recurrence follow-up after resection. The sequencing here drew on PBMCs, taken at follow-up. Receptors were obtained from a male donor with early-stage non-small cell lung cancer.

This sequence joins TRBV27 and TRBJ1-1; D perhaps matches TRBD1 (5 bases). There are 15 residues in the CDR3. The germline V and J ends were trimmed by 0 bases and 4 bases, with 12 bases remaining between them. CDR1 is MNHEY, CDR2 SMNVEV, per germline (reference sequence). The CDR3 loop is CASSLSRGRPTEAFF. As DNA, the CDR3 is TGTGCCAGCAGTTTATCGAGGGGAAGGCCCACTGAAGCTTTCTTT.

This clonotype turned up a few times. The chain carries TRBV28 and TRBJ2-5, with 16 bases identical to TRBD2. The CDR3 covers 17 residues. V lost 6 bases and J lost 5; bases outside the gene matches: 9. The germline CDR1 and CDR2 sequences are MDHEN and SYDVKM. CDR3 DNA sequence: TGTGCCAGCAGCGCGGGACTAGCGGGAGGGTTGTGGGAGACCCAGTACTTC. Its protein product is CASSAGLAGGLWETQYF. Together with reference TRBV28 and TRBJ2-5, the CDR3 gives the full variable domain: DVKVTQSSRYLVKRTGEKVFLECVQDMDHENMFWYRQDPGLGLRLIYFSYDVKMKEKGDIPEGYSVSREKKERFSLILESASTNQTSMYLCASSAGLAGGLWETQYFGPGTRLLVL.

V and J are TRBV19 and TRBJ1-5; TRBD1 aligns across 11 bases. Germline V gene data show CDR1 as LNHDA and CDR2 as SQIVND (reference sequence). With V trimmed by 8 bases and J by 3 bases, 3 bases remained unmatched. CDR3 length: 14 amino acids. This CDR3 is CASGTGGTNQPQHF. CDR3 sequence (DNA): TGTGCCAGTGGGACAGGGGGAACCAATCAGCCCCAGCATTTT.

This clonotype was recorded a few times. The chain recombines TRBV7-2 with TRBJ2-3; D gene unclear. CDR1 and CDR2 from the germline V gene are SGHTA and FQGNSA. The CDR3 is 13 amino acids. V was clipped by 2 bases and J by 6 bases, with 9 bases between them. The CDR3 nucleotides read TGTGCCAGCAGCTTACGGATCCAGGATACGCAGTATTTT. Amino acids: CASSLRIQDTQYF.

This clonotype was counted many times. The chain carries TRBV18 and TRBJ2-5; D unresolved. Germline lookup yields CDR1 KGHSH and CDR2 LQKENI. CDR3 length: 12 amino acids. V was trimmed by 3 bases and J by 2 bases, leaving 4 bases between them. CDR3: CASSPDQETQYF. DNA of the CDR3: TGTGCCAGCTCACCTGATCAAGAGACCCAGTACTTC.

This chain links TRBV7-6 with TRBJ2-5; no clear D gene. In germline, CDR1 is SGHVS, CDR2 FNYEAQ. V was shortened by 5 bases and J by 0 bases, with 10 bases between the two germline ends. The CDR3 is 14 residues long. CDR3 in amino acids: CASSPTVNQETQYF. The DNA for the CDR3 is TGTGCCAGCAGCCCTACAGTCAACCAAGAGACCCAGTACTTC.

This clonotype was picked up many times. The chain links TRBV28 to TRBJ2-5, with TRBD2 identical over 9 bases. The CDR3 has 14 amino acids. The V and J ends lost 6 bases and 4 bases, in that order; junction bases with no gene match: 6. The germline CDR1 and CDR2 sequences are MDHEN and SYDVKM. CDR3 sequence: CASRNSGSSETQYF. Here the CDR3 DNA reads TGTGCCAGCAGAAATAGCGGGAGTTCAGAGACCCAGTACTTC.

This clonotype has just a few counts. This chain uses TRBV29-1 with TRBJ2-6, with D possibly TRBD1 on 5 matching bases. Germline CDR1 SQVTM, CDR2 ANQGSEA. The CDR3 loop spans 14 amino acids. The germline V and J ends were trimmed by 6 bases and 4 bases, with 13 bases remaining between them. CDR3 amino acids: CSVGKGSGANVLTF. In DNA, the CDR3 is TGCAGCGTGGGAAAGGGGTCCGGGGCCAACGTCCTGACTTTC.

This clonotype was seen a handful of times. V gene TRBV12-3 or TRBV12-4 combines with J gene TRBJ1-5; D is unresolved. The CDR3 has 15 residues. The ends were cut back, 6 bases at V and 3 bases at J, with 15 bases in the middle. CDR3 sequence: CASSPVGRINQPQHF. CDR3 DNA sequence: TGTGCCAGCAGCCCTGTGGGCAGGATCAATCAGCCCCAGCATTTT.

This clonotype was picked up many times. The chain joins TRBV7-2 to TRBJ2-7; D uncertain. CDR1 and CDR2 from the germline V gene are SGHTA and FQGNSA. This CDR3 region has 13 residues. The germline V and J ends were trimmed by 5 bases and 0 bases, with 8 bases remaining between them. CDR3 in DNA: TGTGCCAGCAGCAACGGGTTCTCCTACGAGCAGTACGTC. It yields the protein CASSNGFSYEQYV.

The chain couples TRBV20-1 to TRBJ2-5; TRBD2 matches at 7 bases. The CDR3 sequence is 16 residues long. The germline CDR1 and CDR2 sequences are DFQATT and SNEGSKA (reference sequence). The trim removed 6 bases at V and 2 bases at J, leaving 15 bases unmatched. The chain's CDR3 is CSATPGTPGGQETQYF. In DNA form, the CDR3 reads TGCAGTGCAACCCCTGGGACTCCCGGGGGGCAAGAGACCCAGTACTTC.

This clonotype was counted many times. The chain combines TRBV4-3 with TRBJ2-1; 7 bases align to TRBD1. The J segment lost 4 bases and the V segment lost 5 bases, leaving 8 bases of the junction unmatched. Per the germline V gene, CDR1 is LGHNA and CDR2 is YSLEER. The CDR3 is 15 residues long. The CDR3 loop reads CASSLTGTEYNEQFF. Written as DNA, the CDR3 is TGCGCCAGCAGCTTGACCGGGACAGAATACAATGAGCAGTTCTTC.

This clonotype was seen only a few times. Sequence at one end of the junction differs from germline and may be a read error. V is TRBV6-6 and J is TRBJ2-3; possibly TRBD2 for D (5 bases). CDR1 is MNHNY, CDR2 SVGAGI, per germline (reference sequence). The CDR3 has 16 residues. The CDR3 nucleotides are TGTGCCAGCAGCTACTGGCGGGTTTCGGGCACAGATACGCAGTATTTT. Its protein is CASSYWRVSGTDTQYF.

This clonotype was detected only a few times. The chain recombines TRBV5-1 with TRBJ2-5; the match to TRBD2 covers 7 bases. Trimming at V came to 7 bases and at J to 5 bases, leaving 5 bases not matched to a gene. This CDR3 has 12 amino acids. CDR1 and CDR2 (germline): SGHRS, YFSETQ. CDR3 DNA sequence: TGCGCCAGCGGGAGGGCCGGGGAGACCCAGTACTTC. Amino acids: CASGRAGETQYF.